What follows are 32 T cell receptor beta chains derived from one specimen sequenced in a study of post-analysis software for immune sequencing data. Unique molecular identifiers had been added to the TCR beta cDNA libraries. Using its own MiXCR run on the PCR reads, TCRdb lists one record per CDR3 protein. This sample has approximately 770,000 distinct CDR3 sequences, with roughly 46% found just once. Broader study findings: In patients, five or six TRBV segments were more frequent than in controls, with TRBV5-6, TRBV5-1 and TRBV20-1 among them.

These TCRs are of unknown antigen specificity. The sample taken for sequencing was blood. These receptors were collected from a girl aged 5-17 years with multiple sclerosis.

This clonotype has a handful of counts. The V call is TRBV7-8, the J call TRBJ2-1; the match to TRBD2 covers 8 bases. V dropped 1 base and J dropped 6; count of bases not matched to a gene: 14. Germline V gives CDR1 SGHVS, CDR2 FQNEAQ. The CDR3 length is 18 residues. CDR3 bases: TGTGCCAGCAGCTTAGGGGGTTGGGCGGGAGGAGGAGTCAATGAGCAGTTCTTC. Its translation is CASSLGGWAGGGVNEQFF.

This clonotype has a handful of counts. The CDR3 is CSVGGRVSYNEQFF. For the CDR3, the DNA is TGCAGCGTTGGGGGCAGGGTGTCCTACAATGAGCAGTTCTTC. The rearrangement links TRBV29-1 to TRBJ2-1, with D possibly TRBD1 on 5 matching bases. The ends were cut back, 4 bases at V and 1 base at J, with 11 bases in the middle. Germline V gene sequence: CDR1 SQVTM, CDR2 ANQGSEA. The CDR3 loop spans 14 amino acids.

The CDR3: CASSSLREGYRGHGANVLTF. CDR3 in DNA: TGTGCCAGCAGTTCCCTTAGGGAAGGCTACAGGGGGCACGGGGCCAACGTCCTGACTTTC. The chain combines TRBV12-3 or TRBV12-4 with TRBJ2-6; TRBD1 agrees at 9 bases. V shed 4 bases, J shed 4 bases, and the junction held 17 bases outside the gene matches. The CDR3 length is 20 residues.

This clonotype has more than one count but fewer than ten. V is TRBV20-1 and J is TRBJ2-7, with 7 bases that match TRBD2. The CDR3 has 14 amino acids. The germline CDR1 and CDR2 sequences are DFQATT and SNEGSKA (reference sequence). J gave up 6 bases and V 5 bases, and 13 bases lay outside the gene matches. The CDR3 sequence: CSAERGLSRLEQYF. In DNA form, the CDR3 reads TGCAGTGCTGAGAGGGGACTATCCCGCCTCGAGCAGTACTTC.

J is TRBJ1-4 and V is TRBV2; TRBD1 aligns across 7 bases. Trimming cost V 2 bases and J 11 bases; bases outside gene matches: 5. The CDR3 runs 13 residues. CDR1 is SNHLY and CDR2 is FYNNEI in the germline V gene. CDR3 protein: CASSELAGGKLFF. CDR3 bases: TGTGCCAGCAGTGAATTGGCAGGGGGTAAACTGTTTTTT.

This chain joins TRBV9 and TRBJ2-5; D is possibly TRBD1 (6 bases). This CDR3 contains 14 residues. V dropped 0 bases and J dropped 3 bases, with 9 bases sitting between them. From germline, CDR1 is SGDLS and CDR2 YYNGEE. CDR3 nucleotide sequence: TGTGCCAGCAGCGTAGCTGAGGGGGAAGAGACCCAGTACTTC. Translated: CASSVAEGEETQYF.

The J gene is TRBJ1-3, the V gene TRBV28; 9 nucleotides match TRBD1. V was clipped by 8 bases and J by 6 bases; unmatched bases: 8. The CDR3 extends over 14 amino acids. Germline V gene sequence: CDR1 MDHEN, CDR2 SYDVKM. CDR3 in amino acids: CASSGQGIQNTIYF. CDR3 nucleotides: TGTGCCAGCTCCGGACAGGGGATTCAAAACACCATATATTTT.

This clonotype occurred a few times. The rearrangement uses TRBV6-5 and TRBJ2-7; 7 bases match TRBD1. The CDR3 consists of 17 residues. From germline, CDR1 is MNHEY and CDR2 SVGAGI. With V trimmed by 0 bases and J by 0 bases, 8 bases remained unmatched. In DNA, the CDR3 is TGTGCCAGCAGTTACTCAGGGACAGCTTTATTCTCCTACGAGCAGTACTTC. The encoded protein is CASSYSGTALFSYEQYF.

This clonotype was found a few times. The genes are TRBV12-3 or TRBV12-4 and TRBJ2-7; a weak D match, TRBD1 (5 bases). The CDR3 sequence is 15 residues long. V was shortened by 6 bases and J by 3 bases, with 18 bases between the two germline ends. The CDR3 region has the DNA TGTGCCAGCAGAGCTGAGGCGGCCAGGGTCTACGAGCAGTACTTC. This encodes CASRAEAARVYEQYF.

DNA of the CDR3: TGCAGTGCTAGAGCCCCTACAGGGGGGCAGACAGATACGCAGTATTTT. Amino acid sequence: CSARAPTGGQTDTQYF. The rearrangement links TRBV20-1 to TRBJ2-3; 8 bases match TRBD1. The J segment lost 3 bases and the V segment lost 1 base, leaving 9 bases of the junction unmatched. Germline V gives CDR1 DFQATT, CDR2 SNEGSKA (reference sequence). The CDR3 has 16 amino acids.

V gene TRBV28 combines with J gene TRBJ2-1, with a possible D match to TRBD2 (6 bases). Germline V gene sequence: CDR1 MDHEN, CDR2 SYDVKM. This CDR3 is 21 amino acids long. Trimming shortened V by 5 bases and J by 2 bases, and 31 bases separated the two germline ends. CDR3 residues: CASSLTGARDSIFFTYNEQFF. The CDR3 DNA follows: TGTGCCAGCAGTCTAACCGGGGCCCGGGACTCAATTTTTTTTACCTACAATGAGCAGTTCTTC. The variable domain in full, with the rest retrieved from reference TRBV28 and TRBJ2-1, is DVKVTQSSRYLVKRTGEKVFLECVQDMDHENMFWYRQDPGLGLRLIYFSYDVKMKEKGDIPEGYSVSREKKERFSLILESASTNQTSMYLCASSLTGARDSIFFTYNEQFFGPGTRLTVL.

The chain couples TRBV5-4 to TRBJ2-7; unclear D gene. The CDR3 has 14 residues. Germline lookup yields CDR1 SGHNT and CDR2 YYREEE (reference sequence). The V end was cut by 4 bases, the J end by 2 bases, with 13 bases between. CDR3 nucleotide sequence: TGTGCCAGCAGCACCCAAGAAGAAGCCTACGAGCAGTACTTC. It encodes CASSTQEEAYEQYF.

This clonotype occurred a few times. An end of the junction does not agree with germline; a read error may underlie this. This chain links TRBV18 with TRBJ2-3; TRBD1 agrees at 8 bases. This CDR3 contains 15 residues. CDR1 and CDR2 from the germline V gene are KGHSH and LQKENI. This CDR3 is CASSPRGHRTDTQYF. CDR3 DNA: TGCGCCAGCAGCCCCAGGGGGCACCGCACAGATACGCAGTATTTT.

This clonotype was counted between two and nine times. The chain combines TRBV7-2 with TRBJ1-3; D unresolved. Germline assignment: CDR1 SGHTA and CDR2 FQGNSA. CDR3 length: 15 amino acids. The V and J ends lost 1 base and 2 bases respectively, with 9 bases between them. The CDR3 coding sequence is TGTGCCAGCAGCTTAGTAGCCGGGACTGGAAACACCATATATTTT. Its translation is CASSLVAGTGNTIYF.

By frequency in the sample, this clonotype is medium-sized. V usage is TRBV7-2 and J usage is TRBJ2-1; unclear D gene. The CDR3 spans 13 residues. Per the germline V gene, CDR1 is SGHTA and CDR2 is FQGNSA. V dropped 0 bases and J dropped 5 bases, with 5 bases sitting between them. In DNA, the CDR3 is TGTGCCAGCAGCTTAGCGAGTGACAATGAGCAGTTCTTC. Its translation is CASSLASDNEQFF. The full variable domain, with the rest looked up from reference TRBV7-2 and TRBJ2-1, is GAGVSQSPSNKVTEKGKDVELRCDPISGHTALYWYRQSLGQGLEFLIYFQGNSAPDKSGLPSDRFSAERTGGSVSTLTIQRTQQEDSAVYLCASSLASDNEQFFGPGTRLTVL.

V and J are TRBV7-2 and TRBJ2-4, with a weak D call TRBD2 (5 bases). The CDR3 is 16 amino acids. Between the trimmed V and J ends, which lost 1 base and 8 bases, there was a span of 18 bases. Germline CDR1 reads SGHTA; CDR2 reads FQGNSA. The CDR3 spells CASSLVGGSYGDIQYF. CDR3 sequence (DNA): TGTGCCAGCAGCTTAGTGGGCGGATCATACGGGGACATTCAGTACTTC.

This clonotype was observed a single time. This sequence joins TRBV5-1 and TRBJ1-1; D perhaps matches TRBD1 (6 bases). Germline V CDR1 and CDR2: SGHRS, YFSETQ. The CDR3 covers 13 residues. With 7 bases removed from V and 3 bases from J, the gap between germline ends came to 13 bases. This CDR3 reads CASRQEMDTEAFF. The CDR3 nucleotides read TGCGCCAGCCGACAGGAGATGGACACTGAAGCTTTCTTT.

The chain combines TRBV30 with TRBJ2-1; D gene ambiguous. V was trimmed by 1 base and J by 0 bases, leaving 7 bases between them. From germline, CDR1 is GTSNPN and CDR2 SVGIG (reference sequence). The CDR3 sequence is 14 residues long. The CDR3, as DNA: TGTGCCTGGAGTGCTGTGGGCTCCTACAATGAGCAGTTCTTC. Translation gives CAWSAVGSYNEQFF.

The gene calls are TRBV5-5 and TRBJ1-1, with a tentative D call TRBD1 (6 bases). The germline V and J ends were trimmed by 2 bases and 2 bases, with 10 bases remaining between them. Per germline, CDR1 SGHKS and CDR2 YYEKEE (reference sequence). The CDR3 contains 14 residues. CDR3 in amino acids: CASSLRGVNTEAFF. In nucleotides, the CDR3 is TGTGCCAGCAGCTTAAGGGGGGTAAACACTGAAGCTTTCTTT.

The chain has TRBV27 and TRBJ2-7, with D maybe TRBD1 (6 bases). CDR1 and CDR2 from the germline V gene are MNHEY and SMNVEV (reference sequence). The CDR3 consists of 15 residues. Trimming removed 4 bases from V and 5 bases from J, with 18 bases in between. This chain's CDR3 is CASSSCQGSGDEQYF. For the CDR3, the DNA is TGTGCCAGCAGTTCCTGTCAGGGGTCTGGAGACGAGCAGTACTTC.

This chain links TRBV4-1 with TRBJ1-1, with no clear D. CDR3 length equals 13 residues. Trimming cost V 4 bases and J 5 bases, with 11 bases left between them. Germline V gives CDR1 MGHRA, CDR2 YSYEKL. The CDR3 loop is CASSPGVGTEAFF. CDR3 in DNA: TGCGCCAGCAGCCCTGGGGTCGGAACTGAAGCTTTCTTT.

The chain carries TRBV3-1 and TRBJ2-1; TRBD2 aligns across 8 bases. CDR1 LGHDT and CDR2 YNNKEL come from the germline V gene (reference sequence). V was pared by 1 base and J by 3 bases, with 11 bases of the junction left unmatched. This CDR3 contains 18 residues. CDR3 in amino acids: CASSQGSLLAANYNEQFF. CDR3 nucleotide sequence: TGTGCCAGCAGCCAAGGCAGTTTACTAGCGGCTAACTACAATGAGCAGTTCTTC.

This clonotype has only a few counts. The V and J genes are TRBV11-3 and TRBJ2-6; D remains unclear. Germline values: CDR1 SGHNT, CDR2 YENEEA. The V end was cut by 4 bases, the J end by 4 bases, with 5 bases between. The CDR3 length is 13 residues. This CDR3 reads CASSWGGANVLTF. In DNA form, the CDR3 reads TGTGCCAGCAGCTGGGGAGGGGCCAACGTCCTGACTTTC. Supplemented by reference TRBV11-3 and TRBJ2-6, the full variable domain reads EAGVVQSPRYKIIEKKQPVAFWCNPISGHNTLYWYLQNLGQGPELLIRYENEEAVDDSQLPKDRFSAERLKGVDSTLKIQPAELGDSAVYLCASSWGGANVLTFGAGSRLTVL.

The CDR3, as DNA: TGCAGTGTGGAGCTAGGGACAGGGGGGTACGAGCAGTACTTC. Translating it yields CSVELGTGGYEQYF. The rearrangement uses TRBV20-1 and TRBJ2-7, with 11 bases aligning to TRBD1. The CDR3 has 14 residues. The germline CDR1 and CDR2 sequences are DFQATT and SNEGSKA (reference sequence). J was trimmed by 4 bases and V by 7 bases; bases with no gene match: 9.

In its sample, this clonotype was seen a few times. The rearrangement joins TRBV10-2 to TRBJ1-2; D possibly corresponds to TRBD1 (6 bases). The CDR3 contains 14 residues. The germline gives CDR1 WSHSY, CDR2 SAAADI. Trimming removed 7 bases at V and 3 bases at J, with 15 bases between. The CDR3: CASMLTGGDYGYTF. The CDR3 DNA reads TGCGCCAGCATGTTGACAGGAGGAGACTATGGCTACACCTTC.

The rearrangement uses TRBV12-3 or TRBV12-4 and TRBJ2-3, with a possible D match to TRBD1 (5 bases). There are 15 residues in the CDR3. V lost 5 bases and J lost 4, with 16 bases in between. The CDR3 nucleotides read TGTGCCAGCAGTCCCCCTTTGACAGTCCCAGATACGCAGTATTTT. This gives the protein CASSPPLTVPDTQYF.

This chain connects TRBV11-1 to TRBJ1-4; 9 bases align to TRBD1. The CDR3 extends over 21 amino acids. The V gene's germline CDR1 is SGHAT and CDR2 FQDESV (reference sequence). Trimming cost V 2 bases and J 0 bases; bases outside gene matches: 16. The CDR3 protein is CASSLFGRGSGQGATNEKLFF. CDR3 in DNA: TGTGCCAGCAGCTTATTCGGTCGAGGATCGGGACAGGGCGCAACTAATGAAAAACTGTTTTTT. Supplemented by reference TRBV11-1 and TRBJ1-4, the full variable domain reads EAEVAQSPRYKITEKSQAVAFWCDPISGHATLYWYRQILGQGPELLVQFQDESVVDDSQLPKDRFSAERLKGVDSTLKIQPAELGDSAMYLCASSLFGRGSGQGATNEKLFFGSGTQLSVL.

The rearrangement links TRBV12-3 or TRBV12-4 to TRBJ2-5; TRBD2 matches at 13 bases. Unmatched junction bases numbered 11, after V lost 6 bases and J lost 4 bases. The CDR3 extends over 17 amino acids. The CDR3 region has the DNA TGTGCCAGCAGCCTATCACTAGCGGGAGGGCCCGGAGAGACCCAGTACTTC. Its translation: CASSLSLAGGPGETQYF.

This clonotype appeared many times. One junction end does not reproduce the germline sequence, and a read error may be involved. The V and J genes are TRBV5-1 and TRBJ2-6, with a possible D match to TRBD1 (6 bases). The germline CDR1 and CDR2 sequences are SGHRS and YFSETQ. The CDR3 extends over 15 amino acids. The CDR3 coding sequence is TGTGCCAGCAGCTTAGAGGGGGCTGGGGCCAACGTCCTGACTTTC. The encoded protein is CASSLEGAGANVLTF.

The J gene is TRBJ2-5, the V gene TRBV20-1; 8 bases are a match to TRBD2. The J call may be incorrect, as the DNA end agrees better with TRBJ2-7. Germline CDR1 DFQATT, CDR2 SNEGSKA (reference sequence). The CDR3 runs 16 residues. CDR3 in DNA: TGCTCTTATATAGCGGGACCACAGAACCAGGGCCACGAGCAGTACTTC. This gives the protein CSYIAGPQNQGHEQYF.

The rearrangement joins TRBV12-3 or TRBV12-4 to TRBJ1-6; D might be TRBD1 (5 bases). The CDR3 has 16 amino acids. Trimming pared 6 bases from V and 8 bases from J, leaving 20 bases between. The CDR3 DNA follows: TGTGCCAGCAGAGCTACTACCGGGACTGTACATTCACCCCTCCACTTT. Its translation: CASRATTGTVHSPLHF.

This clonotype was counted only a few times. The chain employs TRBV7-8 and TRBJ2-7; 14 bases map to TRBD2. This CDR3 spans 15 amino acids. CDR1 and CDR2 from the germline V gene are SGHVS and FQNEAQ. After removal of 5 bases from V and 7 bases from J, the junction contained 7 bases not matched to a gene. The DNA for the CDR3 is TGTGCCAGCAGCCCACCCGGACTAGCGGGAGGAGAGCAGTACTTC. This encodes CASSPPGLAGGEQYF.